The 30 T cell receptor beta chains below were found in one sample sequenced in a study of cytomegalovirus exposure and HLA in healthy donors. Researchers ran the PCR with 60 Vbeta and 13 Jbeta primers. Produced via immunoSEQ multiplex PCR; TCRdb's table is partial and in-frame only. This table holds 85,000 to 100,000 clones, about 60% found once. Specimen: PBMCs. These receptors all come from a woman aged 25 to 45 in good health and CMV-seronegative.

This clone was observed a few times. This sequence joins TRBV29-1 and TRBJ2-7; 9 bases align to TRBD1. Germline V lookup: CDR1 SQVTM, CDR2 ANQGSEA. The CDR3 extends over 13 amino acids. V shed 4 bases, J shed 2 bases, and the junction held 3 bases outside the gene matches. CDR3 region: CSVGGDRAYEQYF. The CDR3 DNA is TGCAGCGTTGGAGGGGACAGGGCCTACGAGCAGTACTTC.

CDR3: CASSSQRGRVGNEQFF. The CDR3 bases are TGTGCCAGCAGCTCCCAGAGAGGGAGGGTTGGTAATGAGCAGTTCTTC. The chain has TRBV7-3 and TRBJ2-1; 7 bases are a match to TRBD2. This CDR3 contains 16 residues. Germline loops: CDR1 SGHTA, CDR2 FQGTGA. V shed 4 bases and J 7 bases; nucleotides not matched to a gene: 13.

CDR3 protein: CATSSQLETGELFF. The CDR3 DNA reads TGTGCCACCAGCAGCCAGTTGGAGACCGGGGAGCTGTTTTTT. V gene TRBV15 combines with J gene TRBJ2-2; no clear D gene. V gave up 3 bases and J gave up 5 bases, with 10 bases separating them. CDR1 is LNHNV and CDR2 is YYDKDF in the germline V gene (reference sequence). The length of the CDR3 is 14 residues.

The CDR3 DNA sequence: TGTGCCAGCAGCTTAGTAGGCGGTGGGGAAAAACTGTTTTTT. Translating it yields CASSLVGGGEKLFF. The chain recombines TRBV7-9 with TRBJ1-4, with D hard to call. Deletions cut 1 base from V and 8 bases from J, with 11 bases between. The CDR3 runs to 14 residues. In germline, CDR1 is SEHNR, CDR2 FQNEAQ (reference sequence).

V usage is TRBV7-2 and J usage is TRBJ1-5, with a weak D call TRBD1 (5 bases). Germline-derived CDR1 and CDR2 are SGHTA and FQGNSA. The CDR3 has 15 amino acids. With 1 base removed from V and 2 bases from J, the gap between germline ends came to 9 bases. CDR3 sequence: CASSLGPGGNQPQHF. The CDR3 DNA follows: TGTGCCAGCAGCTTAGGACCGGGGGGCAATCAGCCCCAGCATTTT.

This clone was detected a few times. The V call is TRBV6-1, the J call TRBJ2-5; 7 nucleotides align to TRBD2. The length of the CDR3 is 15 residues. Germline CDR1 and CDR2: MNHNS and SASEGT. The V and J ends lost 8 bases and 5 bases, in that order; junction bases with no gene match: 14. The chain's CDR3 is CASGGGSRMSETQYF. CDR3 DNA: TGTGCCAGCGGGGGGGGGTCGAGGATGTCCGAGACCCAGTACTTC.

This chain links TRBV5-1 with TRBJ2-4; D ambiguous. The V end lost 1 base, the J end lost 2 bases, and 4 bases lay between the germline ends. CDR3 length: 13 amino acids. Germline CDR1 reads SGHRS; CDR2 reads YFSETQ. This CDR3 reads CASSLRSKNIQYF. The CDR3 DNA sequence: TGCGCCAGCAGCTTGCGGTCCAAAAACATTCAGTACTTC.

The chain has TRBV5-6 and TRBJ2-7; 7 nucleotides align to TRBD2. This CDR3 is 14 amino acids long. The ends lost 5 bases at V and 1 base at J; junction bases unmatched: 6. Germline values: CDR1 SGHDT, CDR2 YYEEEE. The CDR3 DNA reads TGTGCCAGCAGTTTGCGCGGGGGATCCTACGAGCAGTACTTC. Its protein product is CASSLRGGSYEQYF.

Worth noting for this clone: The same CDR3 is also encoded by other DNA sequences in this sample. The J gene is TRBJ1-6, the V gene TRBV4-1; no reliable D call. Trimming removed 4 bases at V and 7 bases at J, with 17 bases between. The CDR3 is 16 residues long. The germline V gene has CDR1 MGHRA and CDR2 YSYEKL. In nucleotides, the CDR3 is TGCGCCAGCAGCCGGGGAGTTCCTTTTATAAATTCACCCCTCCACTTT. Translating it yields CASSRGVPFINSPLHF.

V gene TRBV16 combines with J gene TRBJ2-7; no clear D. V was shortened by 4 bases and J by 4 bases, with 8 bases between the two germline ends. The germline gives CDR1 KGHSY, CDR2 FQNENV. The CDR3 spans 12 residues. The chain's CDR3 is CASSPRSYEQYF. Here the CDR3 DNA reads TGTGCCAGCAGCCCTAGATCGTACGAGCAGTACTTC.

In the case of this clone: Other DNA sequences of this sample code for an identical CDR3. V is TRBV18 and J is TRBJ2-7, with D unclear. CDR3 length: 13 residues. CDR1 is KGHSH, CDR2 LQKENI, per germline. Trimming removed 0 bases from V and 0 bases from J, with 3 bases in between. The DNA of the CDR3 is TGTGCCAGCTCACCACCTAGCTCCTACGAGCAGTACTTC. Translation: CASSPPSSYEQYF.

This sequence joins TRBV28 and TRBJ2-1; 12 positions agree with TRBD2. The CDR3 extends over 17 amino acids. V lost 6 bases and J lost 7; bases outside the gene matches: 13. Germline-derived CDR1 and CDR2 are MDHEN and SYDVKM. The CDR3: CASRTSGSGGVINEQFF. CDR3 DNA: TGTGCCAGCAGGACTAGCGGGAGCGGTGGTGTTATAAATGAGCAGTTCTTC.

The CDR3 DNA reads TGTGCCAGCAGTCTGCGGGGGACAGGGAAACACGAGCAGTACTTC. This codes for CASSLRGTGKHEQYF. V is TRBV6-6 and J is TRBJ2-7, with 9 bases matching TRBD1. Trimming at V came to 5 bases and at J to 5 bases, leaving 10 bases not matched to a gene. Germline loops: CDR1 MNHNY, CDR2 SVGAGI (reference sequence). This CDR3 spans 15 amino acids.

The J gene is TRBJ2-2, the V gene TRBV11-3, with D perhaps matching TRBD1 (7 bases). V was shortened by 2 bases and J by 4 bases, with 14 bases between the two germline ends. CDR3 length equals 16 residues. CDR1 and CDR2 from the germline V gene are SGHNT and YENEEA. The CDR3 nucleotides are TGTGCCAGCAGCTTATTGAAGGAGGGGGCCACCGGGGAGCTGTTTTTT. It translates to CASSLLKEGATGELFF.

This rearrangement joins TRBV9 to TRBJ1-2; TRBD1 matches 8 bases. Germline CDR1 and CDR2: SGDLS and YYNGEE. The J segment lost 2 bases and the V segment lost 2 bases, leaving 2 bases of the junction unmatched. This CDR3 region has 14 residues. The CDR3 bases are TGTGCCAGCAGCGTCAGGACAGGGAACTATGGCTACACCTTC. It specifies CASSVRTGNYGYTF.

The gene calls are TRBV9 and TRBJ2-1, with D uncertain. Germline CDR1 SGDLS, CDR2 YYNGEE. The CDR3 has 15 amino acids. Trimming pared 3 bases from V and 1 base from J, leaving 11 bases between. The CDR3 sequence: CASSDGGLSYNEQFF. The CDR3 region has the DNA TGTGCCAGCAGCGATGGCGGCTTATCCTACAATGAGCAGTTCTTC.

There are a few counts of this clone. This CDR3 is also generated by other DNA sequences in the sample. The gene calls are TRBV4-3 and TRBJ2-7, with 8 nucleotides matching TRBD2. V was clipped by 0 bases and J by 3 bases; unmatched bases: 4. CDR3 length equals 15 residues. Germline V gives CDR1 LGHNA, CDR2 YSLEER. Here the CDR3 reads CASSQETSGVYEQYF. In nucleotides, the CDR3 is TGCGCCAGCAGCCAAGAAACTAGCGGTGTCTACGAGCAGTACTTC.

The chain employs TRBV14 and TRBJ1-1; D gene uncertain. CDR3 size: 15 residues. Trimming pared 0 bases from V and 3 bases from J, leaving 11 bases between. Germline CDR1 SGHDN, CDR2 FVKESK. DNA of the CDR3: TGTGCCAGCAGCCAAGAACCAGTTTGGTACACTGAAGCTTTCTTT. Its protein is CASSQEPVWYTEAFF.

The chain carries TRBV9 and TRBJ2-5; 9 bases are shared with TRBD2. Germline values: CDR1 SGDLS, CDR2 YYNGEE. The CDR3 has 15 residues. Losses at the gene ends were 3 bases for V and 5 bases for J; bases not matched to a gene: 8. Here the CDR3 reads CASSGSSGSWETQYF. The CDR3 DNA sequence: TGTGCCAGCAGCGGGAGTAGCGGGAGTTGGGAGACCCAGTACTTC.

This chain uses TRBV14 with TRBJ2-7; TRBD1 matches at 8 bases. There are 15 residues in the CDR3. Germline V CDR1 and CDR2: SGHDN, FVKESK. V was pared by 7 bases and J by 0 bases, with 8 bases of the junction left unmatched. The CDR3 protein is CASTLDRAPSYEQYF. CDR3 sequence (DNA): TGTGCCAGCACCCTGGACAGGGCACCCTCCTACGAGCAGTACTTC. The full variable domain, in which reference TRBV14 and TRBJ2-7 provide the parts outside the CDR3, is EAGVTQFPSHSVIEKGQTVTLRCDPISGHDNLYWYRRVMGKEIKFLLHFVKESKQDESGMPNNRFLAERTGGTYSTLKVQPAELEDSGVYFCASTLDRAPSYEQYFGPGTRLTVT.

Only one count was recorded for this clone. The V gene is TRBV7-2, the J gene TRBJ1-2, with TRBD1 matching over 9 bases. V trimming: 1 base; J trimming: 7 bases; junction bases outside the gene matches: 4. The CDR3 is made up of 14 amino acids. The germline V gene encodes CDR1 SGHTA and CDR2 FQGNSA. CDR3 sequence: CASSLEGQGFGYTF. The CDR3 DNA is TGTGCCAGCAGCTTAGAGGGACAGGGTTTTGGCTACACCTTC.

This clone has just a few counts. J is TRBJ1-1 and V is TRBV11-2; weak D call: TRBD1 (6 bases). Per the germline V gene, CDR1 is SGHAT and CDR2 is FQNNGV. CDR3 length equals 14 residues. V was shortened by 4 bases and J by 6 bases, with 15 bases between the two germline ends. The CDR3 here is CASSYKARGAEAFF. The CDR3 region has the DNA TGTGCCAGCAGCTACAAGGCCAGGGGAGCTGAAGCTTTCTTT. Variable domain in full (rest from reference TRBV11-2 and TRBJ1-1): EAGVAQSPRYKIIEKRQSVAFWCNPISGHATLYWYQQILGQGPKLLIQFQNNGVVDDSQLPKDRFSAERLKGVDSTLKIQPAKLEDSAVYLCASSYKARGAEAFFGQGTRLTVV.

This clone was seen only a few times. The chain links TRBV18 to TRBJ1-1; D uncertain. The ends were cut back, 2 bases at V and 1 base at J, with 14 bases in the middle. Germline V gene data show CDR1 as KGHSH and CDR2 as LQKENI. This CDR3 is built from 16 residues. The DNA for the CDR3 is TGTGCCAGCTCACCATACCGTCTGTCAGAGAACACTGAAGCTTTCTTT. This gives the protein CASSPYRLSENTEAFF.

This sequence joins TRBV4-2 and TRBJ2-7; D may be TRBD2 (6 bases). Germline CDR1 reads LGHNA; CDR2 reads YNFKEQ. The CDR3 is 17 amino acids. The V gene lost 0 bases and the J gene lost 2 bases, with 17 bases spanning the gap. The CDR3 sequence: CASSQDQGDSVTYEQYF. The CDR3 DNA reads as TGTGCCAGCAGCCAAGATCAAGGGGACTCCGTAACCTACGAGCAGTACTTC.

This clone occurred a few times. This rearrangement joins TRBV7-9 to TRBJ2-7, with 15 bases matching TRBD2. This CDR3 has 19 amino acids. Germline CDR1 and CDR2: SEHNR and FQNEAQ (reference sequence). With V trimmed by 3 bases and J by 5 bases, 14 bases remained unmatched. Written as DNA, the CDR3 is TGTGCCAGCAGCTTCTGGACTAGCGGGAGGGGGCCCCATTGGAACGAGCAGTACTTC. This sequence encodes CASSFWTSGRGPHWNEQYF.

V is TRBV10-1 and J is TRBJ2-2; TRBD1 matches 10 bases. The germline V gene has CDR1 WNHNN and CDR2 SYGVQD (reference sequence). The CDR3 covers 16 residues. V lost 6 bases and J lost 6; bases outside the gene matches: 10. The CDR3 loop is CASSLTTGGPAGELFF. The CDR3 nucleotides are TGCGCCAGCAGCCTCACGACAGGGGGCCCCGCCGGGGAGCTGTTTTTT.

The rearrangement uses TRBV5-1 and TRBJ1-6; the D gene is possibly TRBD1 (5 bases). CDR3 size: 15 residues. Germline V gene data show CDR1 as SGHRS and CDR2 as YFSETQ. The ends were cut back, 0 bases at V and 7 bases at J, with 11 bases in the middle. CDR3 in amino acids: CASSLATGLNSPLHF. In DNA form, the CDR3 reads TGCGCCAGCAGCTTGGCAACAGGCCTCAATTCACCCCTCCACTTT. Full variable domain (remainder filled in from reference TRBV5-1 and TRBJ1-6): KAGVTQTPRYLIKTRGQQVTLSCSPISGHRSVSWYQQTPGQGLQFLFEYFSETQRNKGNFPGRFSGRQFSNSRSEMNVSTLELGDSALYLCASSLATGLNSPLHFGNGTRLTVT.

The J gene is TRBJ1-1, the V gene TRBV11-2; D is uncertain. The CDR3 extends over 15 amino acids. CDR1 is SGHAT and CDR2 is FQNNGV in the germline V gene. V shed 5 bases and J shed 5 bases, with 18 bases lying between them. The CDR3 is CASSVRVTRRTEAFF. CDR3 in DNA: TGTGCCAGCAGCGTAAGGGTCACTCGGAGGACTGAAGCTTTCTTT.

The rearrangement joins TRBV5-1 to TRBJ1-1; 9 positions match TRBD1. The ends lost 3 bases at V and 9 bases at J; junction bases unmatched: 12. The germline V gene encodes CDR1 SGHRS and CDR2 YFSETQ. The CDR3 loop spans 15 amino acids. The DNA of the CDR3 is TGCGCCAGCAGCTCCAAAACAGGGGGCGAGCTGCAAGCTTTCTTT. Translating gives CASSSKTGGELQAFF.

The chain uses TRBV7-3 and TRBJ2-1; TRBD1 matches 10 bases. Germline trimming cut 4 bases from V and 3 bases from J; bases unmatched to any gene: 3. Germline CDR1 and CDR2: SGHTA and FQGTGA. The CDR3 consists of 15 residues. CDR3 region: CASSSRDRGYNEQFF. In nucleotides, the CDR3 is TGTGCCAGCAGCTCCCGGGACAGGGGCTACAATGAGCAGTTCTTC.